The 24 T cell receptor beta chains presented below share a single source sample, sequenced in a study of shared clonotypes between healthy human individuals. Method: immunoSEQ multiplex PCR; TCRdb's copy keeps in-frame clones and lacks some. The sample has fewer than 1.8 million clones; 98% are singletons. Sequencing used naive CD4+ T cells sorted from blood. Subset specified: CD45RA+ positively selected. The receptors come from a man aged 25 to 40 in good health.

Regarding this clone: Other DNA sequences in this specimen translate into the identical CDR3. The V gene is TRBV10-3, the J gene TRBJ1-5; a possible D gene is TRBD1 (5 bases). Trimming cost V 2 bases and J 0 bases, with 5 bases left between them. The CDR3 covers 14 residues. Germline V CDR1 and CDR2: ENHRY, SYGVKD. The CDR3 DNA sequence: TGTGCCATCAGTGAGGGGGGTAGCAATCAGCCCCAGCATTTT. This gives the protein CAISEGGSNQPQHF.

The chain employs TRBV13 and TRBJ1-2; maybe TRBD1 (5 bases). CDR3 length: 14 amino acids. The germline gives CDR1 PRHDT, CDR2 FYEKMQ (reference sequence). Trimming removed 0 bases at V and 8 bases at J, with 13 bases between. In nucleotides, the CDR3 is TGTGCCAGCAGCTTAGGACAGGCCCCATCCGGCTACACCTTC. Translation: CASSLGQAPSGYTF.

This clone was recorded only once. The chain carries TRBV5-5 and TRBJ1-2; tentative D call: TRBD1 (5 bases). Trimming removed 4 bases at V and 5 bases at J, with 12 bases between. The germline CDR1 and CDR2 sequences are SGHKS and YYEKEE (reference sequence). There are 13 residues in the CDR3. CDR3 sequence: CASSPRESYGYTF. CDR3 bases: TGTGCCAGCAGCCCCAGGGAATCTTATGGCTACACCTTC.

This clone was observed a single time. This chain links TRBV11-2 with TRBJ2-3, with 10 positions matching TRBD2. The CDR3 loop spans 18 amino acids. Germline CDR1 and CDR2: SGHAT and FQNNGV. Trimming at V came to 4 bases and at J to 1 base, leaving 11 bases not matched to a gene. The CDR3 protein is CASSSSNGGLARTDTQYF. CDR3 nucleotides: TGTGCCAGCAGCTCATCGAACGGGGGACTAGCGCGCACAGATACGCAGTATTTT.

The chain carries TRBV15 and TRBJ2-7; D is possibly TRBD2 (6 bases). This CDR3 has 16 residues. Trimming shortened V by 0 bases and J by 2 bases, and 14 bases separated the two germline ends. The germline CDR1 and CDR2 sequences are LNHNV and YYDKDF (reference sequence). Here the CDR3 reads CATSRDRASATYEQYF. The CDR3 DNA reads as TGTGCCACCAGCAGAGATCGGGCTAGCGCAACCTACGAGCAGTACTTC.

This clone was seen a single time. The chain uses TRBV28 and TRBJ1-4; 7 nucleotides agree with TRBD1. V shed 5 bases, J shed 2 bases, and the junction held 8 bases outside the gene matches. The germline CDR1 and CDR2 sequences are MDHEN and SYDVKM. The CDR3 covers 16 residues. The CDR3 region has the DNA TGTGCCAGCAGTACGAGACAGGGTCTCACTAATGAAAAACTGTTTTTT. This translates into CASSTRQGLTNEKLFF. The complete variable domain, with remaining parts taken from reference TRBV28 and TRBJ1-4, reads DVKVTQSSRYLVKRTGEKVFLECVQDMDHENMFWYRQDPGLGLRLIYFSYDVKMKEKGDIPEGYSVSREKKERFSLILESASTNQTSMYLCASSTRQGLTNEKLFFGSGTQLSVL.

The chain employs TRBV6-5 and TRBJ2-2; no clear D gene. V shed 0 bases and J shed 4 bases, with 12 bases lying between them. CDR1 is MNHEY, CDR2 SVGAGI, per germline. The CDR3 length is 16 residues. The CDR3 region has the DNA TGTGCCAGCAGTTACTCGGCATCTGGTATCACCGGGGAGCTGTTTTTT. Amino acid sequence: CASSYSASGITGELFF.

V and J are TRBV5-1 and TRBJ2-7; 13 positions agree with TRBD2. The CDR3 has 17 amino acids. V lost 4 bases to trimming and J lost 3 bases; unmatched junction nucleotides: 10. CDR1 is SGHRS, CDR2 YFSETQ, per germline. DNA for the CDR3: TGCGCCAGCAGCGATGGGACTAGCGGGATCTCATTCTACGAGCAGTACTTC. Translated: CASSDGTSGISFYEQYF.

The V call is TRBV6-5, the J call TRBJ1-1; D not resolved. This CDR3 has 15 amino acids. V lost 7 bases and J lost 5, with 20 bases in between. The V gene's germline CDR1 is MNHEY and CDR2 SVGAGI. The CDR3 region has the DNA TGTGCCAGCAAACCCAATGCCGGGGAGTATACTGAAGCTTTCTTT. This sequence encodes CASKPNAGEYTEAFF.

The chain combines TRBV6-1 with TRBJ1-5; no reliable D call. Germline CDR1 is MNHNS and CDR2 is SASEGT. The CDR3 covers 14 residues. V was cut by 3 bases and J by 12 bases, with 18 bases left in between. The CDR3 region has the DNA TGTGCCAGCAGTGATCGGGGTGCCGGTCAGGTCCAGCATTTT. Protein sequence: CASSDRGAGQVQHF.

The V gene is TRBV7-8, the J gene TRBJ2-7, with a weak D call TRBD2 (5 bases). V was shortened by 2 bases and J by 4 bases, with 12 bases between the two germline ends. The CDR3 is made up of 14 amino acids. Germline V gene data show CDR1 as SGHVS and CDR2 as FQNEAQ. The CDR3 nucleotides read TGTGCCAGCAGCTTATTGAGCGGAGGATACGAGCAGTACTTC. This encodes CASSLLSGGYEQYF.

The V call is TRBV2, the J call TRBJ2-5; D gene ambiguous. This CDR3 is 12 amino acids long. CDR1 and CDR2 from the germline V gene are SNHLY and FYNNEI. V dropped 7 bases and J dropped 5 bases, with 11 bases sitting between them. For the CDR3, the DNA is TGTGCCAGCAAGGTAACAGCTGAGACCCAGTACTTC. Translation: CASKVTAETQYF.

This chain joins TRBV18 and TRBJ1-1; 10 nucleotides match TRBD1. Germline lookup yields CDR1 KGHSH and CDR2 LQKENI. This CDR3 has 15 amino acids. V gave up 3 bases and J gave up 7 bases; unmatched junction bases: 8. The CDR3 loop reads CASSPTGQGPNEAFF. Written as DNA, the CDR3 is TGTGCCAGCTCACCGACGGGACAGGGGCCAAATGAAGCTTTCTTT.

A note on this clone: At one end, the junction sequence differs from germline, possibly due to a read error. This chain joins TRBV7-9 and TRBJ2-3; D is unresolved. The germline gives CDR1 SEHNR, CDR2 FQNEAQ (reference sequence). This CDR3 spans 12 amino acids. The CDR3 DNA is TGTGCCACCAGCCGAGTGGCAGATACGCAGTATTTT. It specifies CATSRVADTQYF.

The chain recombines TRBV29-1 with TRBJ1-1; D not resolved. V was shortened by 5 bases and J by 1 base, with 11 bases between the two germline ends. CDR3 size: 13 residues. CDR1 and CDR2 from the germline V gene are SQVTM and ANQGSEA. The CDR3 nucleotides read TGCAGCGTTCGAACCGGACCGAACACTGAAGCTTTCTTT. Translated, it gives CSVRTGPNTEAFF.

The gene calls are TRBV9 and TRBJ2-7; the match to TRBD2 covers 8 bases. The CDR3 length is 16 residues. V shed 0 bases and J 4 bases; nucleotides not matched to a gene: 9. Germline V gene data show CDR1 as SGDLS and CDR2 as YYNGEE. CDR3 sequence (DNA): TGTGCCAGCAGCGTAGCTGGGATAGCGGGACAATACGAGCAGTACTTC. It yields the protein CASSVAGIAGQYEQYF.

The chain recombines TRBV28 with TRBJ2-2, with TRBD2 matching 10 bases. After removal of 9 bases from V and 2 bases from J, the junction contained 12 bases not matched to a gene. The CDR3 contains 17 residues. Germline CDR1 reads MDHEN; CDR2 reads SYDVKM. The CDR3 DNA reads as TGTGCCAGTTCCGGGCTAGCGGGAGTGATAAACACCGGGGAGCTGTTTTTT. It yields the protein CASSGLAGVINTGELFF.

This rearrangement joins TRBV5-1 to TRBJ2-7; D is uncertain. This CDR3 region has 13 residues. V dropped 3 bases and J dropped 3 bases, with 10 bases sitting between them. Germline CDR1 and CDR2: SGHRS and YFSETQ. The chain's CDR3 is CASSSTAFYEQYF. Here the CDR3 DNA reads TGCGCCAGCAGCTCGACCGCTTTCTACGAGCAGTACTTC.

The chain is built from TRBV29-1 and TRBJ2-2; D not certain. The length of the CDR3 is 13 residues. Trimming left V 1 base short and J 2 bases short, with 5 bases between. Germline V lookup: CDR1 SQVTM, CDR2 ANQGSEA. The CDR3 region is CSVEVRNTGELFF. In DNA form, the CDR3 reads TGCAGCGTTGAAGTCAGAAACACCGGGGAGCTGTTTTTT.

A note on this clone: Additional DNA sequences in this sample encode the identical CDR3. The gene calls are TRBV15 and TRBJ2-7; TRBD1 might be the D (6 bases). Germline loops: CDR1 LNHNV, CDR2 YYDKDF (reference sequence). CDR3 length: 14 residues. Trimming took 0 bases from V and 6 from J, leaving 12 bases between them. In DNA form, the CDR3 reads TGTGCCACCAGCAGAGATGGGCGAGGGGGCGAGCAGTACTTC. Translating it yields CATSRDGRGGEQYF.

The chain employs TRBV12-5 and TRBJ2-5; TRBD1 matches 8 bases. This CDR3 comprises 12 residues. The germline CDR1 and CDR2 sequences are LGHNT and FRNRAP. Losses at the gene ends were 2 bases for V and 14 bases for J; bases not matched to a gene: 7. The CDR3 region is CASGLPQGAPYF. DNA of the CDR3: TGTGCTAGTGGTTTGCCTCAGGGGGCCCCTTACTTC.

This clone is a singleton in its sample. The sample contains more than one DNA sequence encoding this CDR3. The rearrangement links TRBV18 to TRBJ2-6; D tentatively reads TRBD1 or TRBD2 (5 bases each). Germline V CDR1 and CDR2: KGHSH, LQKENI. The V gene lost 5 bases and the J gene lost 0 bases, with 14 bases spanning the gap. This CDR3 comprises 17 residues. This CDR3 is CASSSGTGPSGANVLTF. In nucleotides, the CDR3 is TGTGCCAGCTCATCAGGGACGGGGCCCTCTGGGGCCAACGTCCTGACTTTC.

The chain carries TRBV30 and TRBJ2-6; possibly TRBD1 for D (7 bases). Germline CDR1 GTSNPN, CDR2 SVGIG (reference sequence). Trimming took off 4 bases at V and 0 bases at J, with 13 bases between the two ends. The length of the CDR3 is 16 residues. Here the CDR3 reads CAWTGGKSSGANVLTF. Here the CDR3 DNA reads TGTGCCTGGACAGGGGGGAAGAGCTCTGGGGCCAACGTCCTGACTTTC.

The chain employs TRBV7-9 and TRBJ1-3; the D gene is possibly TRBD1 (6 bases). V dropped 11 bases and J dropped 0 bases, with 17 bases sitting between them. Germline V gene data show CDR1 as SEHNR and CDR2 as FQNEAQ (reference sequence). CDR3 length equals 15 residues. The CDR3 loop reads CASGPRGLSGNTIYF. The CDR3 DNA follows: TGTGCCTCTGGCCCCCGGGGGCTCTCTGGAAACACCATATATTTT.